The 10 T cell receptor beta chains presented below share a single source sample, sequenced in a study of human T cells and chemical hapten exposure. Described time point: patch test 1, 2 weeks after DPC sensitization. Treatment noted: therapeutic diphenylcyclopropenone sensitization with weekly scalp DPC. Each CDR3 protein is one row after TCRdb ran MiXCR on the RACE reads. The profile shows around 120,000 distinct CDR3 sequences, roughly an eighth of them singletons. Sequences were derived from whole blood, sampled in connection with sensitization to the hapten diphenylcyclopropenone (DPC). All receptors come from a woman in her forties or fifties with alopecia areata. Some clones in this sample may be carry-over from other donors' samples.

Many counts were recorded for this clonotype. The rearrangement links TRBV6-2 or TRBV6-3 to TRBJ2-3; 8 nucleotides agree with TRBD1. The germline V gene has CDR1 MNHEY and CDR2 SVGEGT. The J segment lost 7 bases and the V segment lost 5 bases, leaving 11 bases of the junction unmatched. The length of the CDR3 is 15 residues. The CDR3 region has the DNA TGTGCCAGCAGTGACAGGGGAAGGCTGGCCAATACGCAGTATTTT. As protein: CASSDRGRLANTQYF.

The gene calls are TRBV11-2 and TRBJ2-4; D not certain. Germline-derived CDR1 and CDR2 are SGHAT and FQNNGV. Trimming pared 2 bases from V and 0 bases from J, leaving 5 bases between. This CDR3 has 14 amino acids. The CDR3 nucleotides read TGTGCCAGCAGCTTAATGTTAGCCAAAAACATTCAGTACTTC. Protein product: CASSLMLAKNIQYF.

This clonotype has more than one count but fewer than ten. V is TRBV7-9 and J is TRBJ2-7; D gene uncertain. The CDR3 consists of 13 residues. V was clipped by 3 bases and J by 3 bases, with 9 bases between them. Per the germline V gene, CDR1 is SEHNR and CDR2 is FQNEAQ (reference sequence). The CDR3 DNA reads as TGTGCCAGCAGCTTCTCACAATACTACGAGCAGTACTTC. Its translation is CASSFSQYYEQYF.

This clonotype was recorded at least ten times. As DNA, the CDR3 is TGTGCCAGCAGTTACCGACAGCCCCAAGAGACCCAGTACTTC. Translation: CASSYRQPQETQYF. The chain carries TRBV7-9 and TRBJ2-5, with D perhaps matching TRBD1 (5 bases). Between the trimmed V and J ends, which lost 6 bases and 1 base, there was a span of 12 bases. The CDR3 is 14 residues long. Germline loops: CDR1 SEHNR, CDR2 FQNEAQ (reference sequence).

This clonotype was observed many times. Sequence at one end of the junction differs from germline and may be a read error. In nucleotides, the CDR3 is TGTGCTAGCAGCTTAAGGACAGGCGGGGAGCTGTTTTTT. Its translation is CASSLRTGGELFF. The rearrangement joins TRBV7-7 to TRBJ2-2; 7 nucleotides agree with TRBD1. The germline gives CDR1 SSHAT, CDR2 FNYEAQ (reference sequence). The CDR3 runs 13 residues.

This clonotype was recorded many times. The V and J genes are TRBV20-1 and TRBJ2-3; 9 bases fit TRBD2. Germline V gene sequence: CDR1 DFQATT, CDR2 SNEGSKA (reference sequence). CDR3 size: 15 residues. The junction had 6 bases not matched to a gene; V was cut back by 3 bases and J by 2 bases. DNA of the CDR3: TGCAGTGCTAGCTCGACTAGCGGTTTCACAGATACGCAGTATTTT. Protein product: CSASSTSGFTDTQYF.

This clonotype was counted a few times. For the CDR3, the DNA is TGCGCCAGCAGCCAAACAGCACAGGCGGTGTCTGGGGCCAACGTCCTGACTTTC. Protein product: CASSQTAQAVSGANVLTF. This chain joins TRBV5-1 and TRBJ2-6, with D perhaps TRBD1 (5 bases). The CDR3 runs to 18 residues. Trimming cost V 4 bases and J 1 base, with 18 bases left between them. The germline CDR1 and CDR2 sequences are SGHRS and YFSETQ.

This clonotype was found many times. The J gene is TRBJ2-1, the V gene TRBV7-2; no reliable D call. This CDR3 has 15 amino acids. Deletions cut 0 bases from V and 4 bases from J, with 10 bases between. CDR1 and CDR2 from the germline V gene are SGHTA and FQGNSA. The CDR3 reads CASSLAPEPYNEQFF. CDR3 coding DNA: TGTGCCAGCAGCTTAGCGCCAGAACCTTACAATGAGCAGTTCTTC. Based on the CDR3 plus reference TRBV7-2 and TRBJ2-1, the full variable domain is GAGVSQSPSNKVTEKGKDVELRCDPISGHTALYWYRQSLGQGLEFLIYFQGNSAPDKSGLPSDRFSAERTGGSVSTLTIQRTQQEDSAVYLCASSLAPEPYNEQFFGPGTRLTVL.

This clonotype was observed many times. This chain joins TRBV11-2 and TRBJ1-1; D not resolved. V dropped 7 bases and J dropped 2 bases, with 14 bases sitting between them. The germline V gene has CDR1 SGHAT and CDR2 FQNNGV. The CDR3 is 14 amino acids. As DNA, the CDR3 is TGTGCCAGCACCCTTCCACCGACAAACACTGAAGCTTTCTTT. Its translation is CASTLPPTNTEAFF.

There are many counts of this clonotype. The chain combines TRBV18 with TRBJ1-1; 11 positions match TRBD1. CDR1 and CDR2 from the germline V gene are KGHSH and LQKENI. V gave up 6 bases and J gave up 3 bases; unmatched junction bases: 12. The CDR3 totals 17 residues. The CDR3 DNA is TGTGCCAGCTCCCATGTCGTACCGGGACAGGGGGACACTGAAGCTTTCTTT. As protein: CASSHVVPGQGDTEAFF.